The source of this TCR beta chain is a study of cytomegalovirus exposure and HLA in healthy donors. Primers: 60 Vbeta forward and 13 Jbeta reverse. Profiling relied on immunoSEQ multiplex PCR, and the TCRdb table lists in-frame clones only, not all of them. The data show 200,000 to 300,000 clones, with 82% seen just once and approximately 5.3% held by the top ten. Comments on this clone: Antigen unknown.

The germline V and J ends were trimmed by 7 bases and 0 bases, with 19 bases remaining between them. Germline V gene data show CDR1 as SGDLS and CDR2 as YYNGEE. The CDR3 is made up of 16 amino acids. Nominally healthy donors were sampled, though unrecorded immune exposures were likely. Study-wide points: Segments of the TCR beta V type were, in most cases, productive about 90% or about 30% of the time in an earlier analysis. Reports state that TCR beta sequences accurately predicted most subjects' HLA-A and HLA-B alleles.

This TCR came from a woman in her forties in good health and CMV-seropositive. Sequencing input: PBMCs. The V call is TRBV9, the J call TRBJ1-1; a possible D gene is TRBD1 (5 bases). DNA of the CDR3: TGTGCCAGCTCCCGGGAGGGGAGCTTCATGAACACTGAAGCTTTCTTT. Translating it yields CASSREGSFMNTEAFF.